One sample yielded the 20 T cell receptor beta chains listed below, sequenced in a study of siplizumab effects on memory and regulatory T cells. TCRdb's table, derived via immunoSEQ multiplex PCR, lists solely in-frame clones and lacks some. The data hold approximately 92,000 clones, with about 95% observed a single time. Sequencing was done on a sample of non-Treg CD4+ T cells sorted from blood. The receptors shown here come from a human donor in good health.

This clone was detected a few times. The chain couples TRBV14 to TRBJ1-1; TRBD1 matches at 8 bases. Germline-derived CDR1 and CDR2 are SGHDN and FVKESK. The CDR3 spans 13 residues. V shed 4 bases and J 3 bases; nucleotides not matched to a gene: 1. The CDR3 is CASSRQGYTEAFF. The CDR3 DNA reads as TGTGCCAGCAGCCGACAGGGGTACACTGAAGCTTTCTTT.

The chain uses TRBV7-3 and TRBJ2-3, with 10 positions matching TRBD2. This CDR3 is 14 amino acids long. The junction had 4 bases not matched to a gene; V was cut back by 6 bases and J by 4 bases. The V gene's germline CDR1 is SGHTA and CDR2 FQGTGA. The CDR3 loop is CASRLAGGADTQYF. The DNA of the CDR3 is TGTGCCAGCAGGTTAGCGGGAGGCGCAGATACGCAGTATTTT.

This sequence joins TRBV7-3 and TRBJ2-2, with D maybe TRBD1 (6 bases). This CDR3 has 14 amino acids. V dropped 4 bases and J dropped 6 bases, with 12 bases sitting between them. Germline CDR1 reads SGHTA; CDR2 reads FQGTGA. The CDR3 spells CASSSHRAPGELFF. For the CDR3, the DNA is TGTGCCAGCAGCTCCCACAGGGCACCCGGGGAGCTGTTTTTT.

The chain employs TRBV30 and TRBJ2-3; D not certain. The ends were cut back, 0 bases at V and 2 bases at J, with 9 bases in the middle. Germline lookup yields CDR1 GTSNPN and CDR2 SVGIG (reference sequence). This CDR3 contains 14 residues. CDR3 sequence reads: CAWSVLTDTDTQYF. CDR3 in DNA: TGTGCCTGGAGTGTACTAACAGACACAGATACGCAGTATTTT.

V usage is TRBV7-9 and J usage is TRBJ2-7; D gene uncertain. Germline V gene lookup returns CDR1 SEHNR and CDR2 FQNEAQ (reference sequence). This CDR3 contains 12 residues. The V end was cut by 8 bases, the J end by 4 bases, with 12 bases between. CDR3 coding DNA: TGTGCCAGCGGAGAGAACCAGTACGAGCAGTACTTC. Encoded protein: CASGENQYEQYF.

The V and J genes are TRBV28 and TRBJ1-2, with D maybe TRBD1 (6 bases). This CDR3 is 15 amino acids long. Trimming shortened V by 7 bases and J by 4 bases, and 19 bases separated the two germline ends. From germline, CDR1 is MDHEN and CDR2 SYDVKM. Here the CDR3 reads CASNRRQGSAYGYTF. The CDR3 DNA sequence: TGTGCCAGCAACAGACGGCAGGGGTCAGCCTATGGCTACACCTTC.

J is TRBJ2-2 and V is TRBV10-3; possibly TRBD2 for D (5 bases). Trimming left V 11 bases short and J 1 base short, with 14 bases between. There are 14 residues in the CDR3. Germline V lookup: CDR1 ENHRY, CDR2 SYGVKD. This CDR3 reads CAAMRTENTGELFF. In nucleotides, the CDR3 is TGTGCCGCAATGAGGACTGAGAACACCGGGGAGCTGTTTTTT.

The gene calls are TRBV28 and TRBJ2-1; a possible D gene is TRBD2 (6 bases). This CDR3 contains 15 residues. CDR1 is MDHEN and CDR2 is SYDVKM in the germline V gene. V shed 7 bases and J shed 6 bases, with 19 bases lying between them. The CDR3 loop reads CASISSDVPRNEQFF. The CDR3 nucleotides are TGTGCCAGCATATCTAGCGATGTCCCCCGCAATGAGCAGTTCTTC. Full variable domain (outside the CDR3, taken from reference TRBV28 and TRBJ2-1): DVKVTQSSRYLVKRTGEKVFLECVQDMDHENMFWYRQDPGLGLRLIYFSYDVKMKEKGDIPEGYSVSREKKERFSLILESASTNQTSMYLCASISSDVPRNEQFFGPGTRLTVL.

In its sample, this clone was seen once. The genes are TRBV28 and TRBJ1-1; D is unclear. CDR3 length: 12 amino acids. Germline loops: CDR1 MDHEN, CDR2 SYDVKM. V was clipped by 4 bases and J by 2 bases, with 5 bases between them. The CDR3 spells CASSSRNTEAFF. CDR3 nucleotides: TGTGCCAGCAGTTCCCGAAACACTGAAGCTTTCTTT. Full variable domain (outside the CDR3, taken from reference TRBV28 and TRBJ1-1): DVKVTQSSRYLVKRTGEKVFLECVQDMDHENMFWYRQDPGLGLRLIYFSYDVKMKEKGDIPEGYSVSREKKERFSLILESASTNQTSMYLCASSSRNTEAFFGQGTRLTVV.

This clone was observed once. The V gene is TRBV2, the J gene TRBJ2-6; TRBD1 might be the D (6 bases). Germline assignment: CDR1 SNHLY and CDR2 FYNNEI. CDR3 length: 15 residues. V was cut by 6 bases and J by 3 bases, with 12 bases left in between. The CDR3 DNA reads TGTGCCAGCAGGGGACACAGAATTGGGGCCAACGTCCTGACTTTC. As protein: CASRGHRIGANVLTF.

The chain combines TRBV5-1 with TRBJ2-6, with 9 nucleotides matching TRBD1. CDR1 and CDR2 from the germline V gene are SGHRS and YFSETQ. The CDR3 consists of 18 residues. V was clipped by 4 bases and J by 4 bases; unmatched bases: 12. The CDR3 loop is CASSPRSRDRAGANVLTF. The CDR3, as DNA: TGCGCCAGCAGCCCGAGGTCCCGGGACAGGGCCGGGGCCAACGTCCTGACTTTC.

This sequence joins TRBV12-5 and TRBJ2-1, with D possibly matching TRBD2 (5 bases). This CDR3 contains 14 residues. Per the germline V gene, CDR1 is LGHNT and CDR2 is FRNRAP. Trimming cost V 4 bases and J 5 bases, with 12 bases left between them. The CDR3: CASGSGVRDNEQFF. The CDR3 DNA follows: TGTGCTAGTGGTTCTGGGGTGAGGGACAATGAGCAGTTCTTC.

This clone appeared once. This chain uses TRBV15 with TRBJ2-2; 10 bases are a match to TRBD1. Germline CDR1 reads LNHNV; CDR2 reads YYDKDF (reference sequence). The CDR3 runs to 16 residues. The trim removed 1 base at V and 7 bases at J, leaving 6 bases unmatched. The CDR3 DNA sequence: TGTGCCACCAGCAGAGTAGGGACAGGGGTAGACGGGGAGCTGTTTTTT. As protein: CATSRVGTGVDGELFF.

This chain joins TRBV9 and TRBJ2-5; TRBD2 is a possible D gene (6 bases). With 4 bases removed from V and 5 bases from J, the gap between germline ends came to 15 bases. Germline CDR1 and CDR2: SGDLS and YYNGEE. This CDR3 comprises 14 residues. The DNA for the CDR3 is TGTGCCAGCAGCCCCCTCGGACGGGAGGAGACCCAGTACTTC. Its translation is CASSPLGREETQYF. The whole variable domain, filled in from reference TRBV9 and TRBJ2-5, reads DSGVTQTPKHLITATGQRVTLRCSPRSGDLSVYWYQQSLDQGLQFLIQYYNGEERAKGNILERFSAQQFPDLHSELNLSSLELGDSALYFCASSPLGREETQYFGPGTRLLVL.

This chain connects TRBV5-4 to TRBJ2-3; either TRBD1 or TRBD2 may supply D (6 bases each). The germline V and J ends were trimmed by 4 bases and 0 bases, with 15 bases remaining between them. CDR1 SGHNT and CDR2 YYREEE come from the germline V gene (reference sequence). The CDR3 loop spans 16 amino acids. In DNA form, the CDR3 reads TGTGCCAGCAGCGGGGGGCTCCGCCCTAGCACAGATACGCAGTATTTT. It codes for CASSGGLRPSTDTQYF.

CDR3 amino acids: CSAQTGEEQYF. The CDR3 bases are TGCAGTGCTCAGACAGGGGAAGAGCAGTACTTC. The rearrangement joins TRBV20-1 to TRBJ2-7; 8 bases match TRBD1. J gave up 7 bases and V 5 bases, and 4 bases lay outside the gene matches. Germline loops: CDR1 DFQATT, CDR2 SNEGSKA (reference sequence). This CDR3 has 11 amino acids.

As DNA, the CDR3 is TGCGCCAGCAGCTCCCTAGTTGCGCTCAGTAATGAGCAGTTCTTC. As protein: CASSSLVALSNEQFF. The genes are TRBV5-1 and TRBJ2-1; D is undetermined. Deletions cut 3 bases from V and 7 bases from J, with 17 bases between. The CDR3 contains 15 residues. Germline CDR1 reads SGHRS; CDR2 reads YFSETQ.

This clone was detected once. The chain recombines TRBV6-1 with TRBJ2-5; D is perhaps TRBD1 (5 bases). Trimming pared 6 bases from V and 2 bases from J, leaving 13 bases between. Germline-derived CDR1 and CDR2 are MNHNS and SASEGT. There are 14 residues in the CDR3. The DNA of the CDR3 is TGTGCCAGCAGCCCGACAGAAGGTCAAGAGACCCAGTACTTC. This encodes CASSPTEGQETQYF.

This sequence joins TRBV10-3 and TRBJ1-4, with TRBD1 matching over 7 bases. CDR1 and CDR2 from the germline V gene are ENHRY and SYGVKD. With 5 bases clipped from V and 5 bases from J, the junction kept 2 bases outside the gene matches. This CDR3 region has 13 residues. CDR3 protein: CAISQQGNEKLFF. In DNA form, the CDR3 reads TGTGCCATCAGTCAACAGGGGAATGAAAAACTGTTTTTT.

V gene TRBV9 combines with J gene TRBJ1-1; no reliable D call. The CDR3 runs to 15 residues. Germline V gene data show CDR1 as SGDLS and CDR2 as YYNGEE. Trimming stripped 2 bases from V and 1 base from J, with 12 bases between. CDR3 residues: CASSVLGSGNTEAFF. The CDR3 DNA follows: TGTGCCAGCAGCGTGTTAGGTTCGGGGAACACTGAAGCTTTCTTT.